The source of this T cell receptor (beta chain) is a study of blood T cell repertoires in COVID-19. The overall study: COVID-19 samples collected from the United States, Italy and Spain covered acute and convalescent phases. PBMCs, B-cell-depleted T cells, or T cells provided the cDNA or gDNA that made up the material.

Original processing methods: Researchers report that nucleated cell counts were estimated from reference gene primer amplification. Sequencing used immunoSEQ multiplex PCR; TCRdb keeps in-frame clones, though not all of them. V, J and clone size reflect that table, while D and trimming were determined from the DNA. This table holds around 95,000 clones, roughly 80% found once. Trimming removed 8 bases from V and 4 bases from J, with 14 bases in between. Per germline, CDR1 LNHDA and CDR2 SQIVND (reference sequence). CDR3 size: 14 residues. This clonotype originated in a woman in her 70s with acute or convalescent COVID-19. V and J are TRBV19 and TRBJ2-2; possible D gene TRBD2, 6 bases. Sequencing used peripheral blood. CDR3 DNA: TGTGCCAGTGCGGGACCCCGGACCACCGGGGAGCTGTTTTTT. It translates to CASAGPRTTGELFF.